The entry below describes one T cell receptor beta chain. Source study methods: Nucleated cell number was recorded as an estimate derived from reference gene primer amplification. The data were produced by immunoSEQ multiplex PCR, yet TCRdb's version contains in-frame clones alone and is incomplete. Clone size and the V and J calls come from that table; the DNA yielded D and trimming. The sample holds roughly 230,000 clones, about 80% seen once. This sample was included in a study of blood T cell repertoires in COVID-19. Looking at the study overall: Material from acute and convalescent COVID-19 was sourced from the United States, Italy and Spain. T cells, B-cell-depleted T cells, or PBMCs provided the cDNA or gDNA that served as material.

Sequenced: peripheral blood. The origin of this receptor is a man aged 50-60 years with active or convalescent COVID-19.

CDR3 nucleotides: TGTGCCAGCAGCGTAGGGGCGGATCCTGGGAGCGAGCAGTACTTC. This gives the protein CASSVGADPGSEQYF. The rearrangement uses TRBV9 and TRBJ2-7; possibly TRBD2 for D (5 bases). V lost 0 bases and J 6 bases, leaving 16 bases between the germline ends. Germline CDR1 reads SGDLS; CDR2 reads YYNGEE. The CDR3 spans 15 residues.